This TCR beta chain was obtained from a study of T cells in Graves' hyperthyroidism and ophthalmopathy (dated 2019 in TCRdb). Regarding the complete study: Peripheral blood was collected at initial diagnosis, before any treatment. To identify TCR V-J signatures that set the groups apart, the researchers used a discovery cohort of 90 to 100 patients, made up of fewer than 50 with Graves' ophthalmopathy and about 59 with stable Graves' hyperthyroidism. Whether ophthalmopathy could be predicted prospectively was tested in an independent validation cohort made up of 18 to 20 hyperthyroidism patients plus 17 patients who later progressed to ophthalmopathy. For training and testing, the 110 or so patients in the discovery cohort were randomly divided in a 7:3 ratio. The study also compared thyroid tissue and blood T-cell repertoires from several Graves' hyperthyroidism patients. Following sampling, methimazole starting at 30 mg daily was given to hyperthyroidism patients, and high-dose intravenous methylprednisolone was given to ophthalmopathy patients. TCR Vbeta CDR3 sequencing of fewer than 150 peripheral blood samples (under 45 ophthalmopathy, roughly 72 hyperthyroidism and approximately 17 progressor patients) is reported in the paper. The paper's findings and limits, for the study overall: No statistical method was used to fix the sample size in advance, and group allocation was not hidden from the investigators. Blood samples also contained most of the expanded thyroid clonotypes (frequency above 0.001), which suggests that blood repertoires may reflect thyroid immune responses. In validation, the model predicted progression to ophthalmopathy a median of roughly 6.1 months before onset, with about 71% sensitivity and roughly 79% specificity. Ophthalmopathy was separated from stable hyperthyroidism by a 13 V-J signature model, with around 88% sensitivity and roughly 84% specificity obtained in cross-validation and 80%/75% obtained in testing.

Amplification of TCR beta CDR3 regions was carried out from RNA transcripts. A first-round RT-PCR of the TCR CDR3 used the HTBI primer set with the Qiagen OneStep RT-PCR kit. Libraries were constructed in a second round of multiplex PCR, after which size selection and purification were carried out. Sequencing of the libraries was done on an Illumina HiSeq2000 using paired-end 100 bp reads. The published analysis was carried out like this. SOAPnuke was used to process the raw data, with reads discarded if the reads contained adapters or uncalled bases, had a mean Phred below 15, or lacked an exact constant-primer or identifier match. High-quality paired reads were merged with COPE v1.2.5, and unique nucleotide sequences were defined as clonotypes. MiTCR v1.1 was used to align clonotypes to the IMGT TRBV, TRBD and TRBJ reference segments. Only V-J combinations with frequency above 0.0001, covering approximately 99% of repertoires, were analysed. A TCS score was defined as the ratio of F50 (clonal expansion) to E x V (chaos), with BLOSUM62-based TCRdist applied between CDR3 peptides within each V-J. Welch's t-statistics and random forest reduced fewer than 550 V-J features to 13, which were used in a naive Bayes classifier (R e1071). TCRdb applied fastp at Q25 and MiXCR to the public reads, then kept only in-frame beta chains. A single entry per CDR3 protein holds the most common genes and DNA from its merged rows. The V and J calls reflect TCRdb's pipeline rather than the authors' work. In all, the sample holds 490,000 or so distinct CDR3 sequences, and roughly 23% of those were seen once. The ten largest clonotypes hold 49% of the sample.

This clonotype was observed many times. The antigen it recognizes is unknown. No base qualities exist here, and no much larger clone lies one base off it. Ophthalmopathy patients had moderately to severely active disease, with a Clinical Activity Score of 3 or more, a NOSPECS grade of 4 or more, and a disease duration of less than 3 months. Exclusion was applied to patients with uncontrolled infections, other autoimmune diseases, pregnancy or lactation. Clinical symptoms, serum thyroxine and TRAb, thyroid ultrasound, and orbital computed tomography formed the basis for the diagnoses. Ficoll-Paque density gradient centrifugation was used to isolate PBMCs from about 10 ml of fresh peripheral blood. Total RNA was extracted with Trizol reagent, and quality was checked on an Agilent 2100 Bioanalyzer. In the germline V gene, CDR1 corresponds to MDHEN and CDR2 to SYDVKM. The germline V end is reduced by 6 bases and the J end by 4 bases; junction bases left unmatched: 8. There are 15 amino acids in the CDR3, from cysteine to phenylalanine inclusive. The entry retains the CDR3 DNA only, 45 bases that are in frame from base 1.

The chain is encoded by TRBV28 joined to TRBJ2-3; the junction holds 9 bases that match TRBD1. The sequenced sample consisted of blood. The sequence was obtained from a woman between 65 and 79 years old with Graves' ophthalmopathy. The DNA sequence reads TGTGCCAGCAGAACAGGGGGCGCTAGTTCAGATACGCAGTATTTT. Translated, this is CASRTGGASSDTQYF.